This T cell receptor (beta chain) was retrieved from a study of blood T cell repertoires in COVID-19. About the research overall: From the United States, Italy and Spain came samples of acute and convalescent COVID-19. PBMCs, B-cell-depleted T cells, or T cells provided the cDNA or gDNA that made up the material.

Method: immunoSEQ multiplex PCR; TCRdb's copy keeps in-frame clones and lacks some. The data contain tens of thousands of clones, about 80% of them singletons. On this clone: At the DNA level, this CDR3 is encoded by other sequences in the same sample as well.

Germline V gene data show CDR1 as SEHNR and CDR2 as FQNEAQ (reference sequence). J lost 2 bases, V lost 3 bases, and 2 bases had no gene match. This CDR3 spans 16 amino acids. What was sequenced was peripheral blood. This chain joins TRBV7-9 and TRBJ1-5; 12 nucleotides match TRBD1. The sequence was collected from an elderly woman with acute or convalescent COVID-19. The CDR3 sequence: CASSLGQGAGNQPQHF. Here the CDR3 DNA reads TGTGCCAGCAGCTTGGGACAGGGGGCTGGCAATCAGCCCCAGCATTTT.